Listed below are T cell receptor beta chains from one sample, sequenced in a study of cytomegalovirus exposure and HLA in healthy donors. This table comes from immunoSEQ multiplex PCR, and its TCRdb copy is limited to in-frame clones, with some not included. The table has 100,000 to 150,000 clones, about 85% seen once. Sequencing was done on a sample of PBMCs. Receptors were obtained from a boy between 10 and 17 years old in good health and CMV-seronegative. Both conserved end residues are part of each CDR3. The D gene is left open where the match is weak. A clone size is listed for some rows: how often the clone was seen (once, few, many), or a class if it is expanded.

cdr3_nt: TGTGCCACCACTAGAAACACCGGGGAGCTGTTTTTT
cdr3_aa: CATTRNTGELFF
d_call: -
v_call: TRBV9
j_call: TRBJ2-2
clone_size: -

cdr3_nt: TGTGCCATCAGTGACGGAGTTATGTCTAACTATGGCTACACCTTC
cdr3_aa: CAISDGVMSNYGYTF
d_call: -
v_call: TRBV10-3
j_call: TRBJ1-2
clone_size: once

cdr3_nt: TGCGCCAGCGGGACAGACTCCTACGAGCAGTACTTC
cdr3_aa: CASGTDSYEQYF
d_call: TRBD1
v_call: TRBV5-1
j_call: TRBJ2-7
clone_size: -

cdr3_nt: TGTGCCAGCAGCCCCGCCTCTAGGGAGCTGTTTTTT
cdr3_aa: CASSPASRELFF
d_call: -
v_call: TRBV7-2
j_call: TRBJ2-2
clone_size: -

cdr3_nt: TGTGCCAGCAGTTACTCGATGGGGGCGAGCAATCAGCCCCAGCATTTT
cdr3_aa: CASSYSMGASNQPQHF
d_call: -
v_call: TRBV6-6
j_call: TRBJ1-5
clone_size: -

cdr3_nt: TGCGCCAGCAGCCAGGAGACTAGTTTGCCCTACAATGAGCAGTTCTTC
cdr3_aa: CASSQETSLPYNEQFF
d_call: -
v_call: TRBV4-3
j_call: TRBJ2-1
clone_size: once

cdr3_nt: TGTGCCAGCAGCTTAGACACTTACACCGGGGAGCTGTTTTTT
cdr3_aa: CASSLDTYTGELFF
d_call: -
v_call: TRBV7-3
j_call: TRBJ2-2
clone_size: -

cdr3_nt: TGCGCCAGCAGCCAAGTGCGAATCGGACAGGGGCGAGACATTCAGTACTTC
cdr3_aa: CASSQVRIGQGRDIQYF
d_call: TRBD1
v_call: TRBV4-1
j_call: TRBJ2-4
clone_size: -

cdr3_nt: TGTGCCAGCAGCCTAGGACAGGGGTCGGGGTACTTC
cdr3_aa: CASSLGQGSGYF
d_call: TRBD1
v_call: TRBV13
j_call: TRBJ2-5
clone_size: -

cdr3_nt: TGTGCCAGCAGCTTAAGCGGGGGCGCGAAAACCGGGGAGCTGTTTTTT
cdr3_aa: CASSLSGGAKTGELFF
d_call: TRBD2
v_call: TRBV7-2
j_call: TRBJ2-2
clone_size: -

cdr3_nt: TGTGCCAGCAGCTTAGGGGGCAACCTCTTTCTTAGCAATCAGCCCCAGCATTTT
cdr3_aa: CASSLGGNLFLSNQPQHF
d_call: -
v_call: TRBV7-2
j_call: TRBJ1-5
clone_size: once

cdr3_nt: TGTGCCAGCAGCGTCGCGGGGAGGGACTATGGCTACACCTTC
cdr3_aa: CASSVAGRDYGYTF
d_call: -
v_call: TRBV9
j_call: TRBJ1-2
clone_size: -

cdr3_nt: TGTGCCGTCGGACAGGGGGAAAATAGCAATCAGCCCCAGCATTTT
cdr3_aa: CAVGQGENSNQPQHF
d_call: TRBD1
v_call: TRBV30
j_call: TRBJ1-5
clone_size: -

cdr3_nt: TGTGCCAGCAGTTACTCAATAGGGGGGGCCTACGAGCAGTACTTC
cdr3_aa: CASSYSIGGAYEQYF
d_call: -
v_call: TRBV6-5
j_call: TRBJ2-7
clone_size: -

cdr3_nt: TGTGCCAGCAGCTGGGGGCTTAGCACAGATACGCAGTATTTT
cdr3_aa: CASSWGLSTDTQYF
d_call: -
v_call: TRBV11-3
j_call: TRBJ2-3
clone_size: -

cdr3_nt: TGTGCCAGCAGCGTAGATGGGACTTTTTACAATGAGCAGTTCTTC
cdr3_aa: CASSVDGTFYNEQFF
d_call: -
v_call: TRBV9
j_call: TRBJ2-1
clone_size: -

cdr3_nt: TGTGCCAGCAGCTTCAGCGGGACATACAATGAGCAGTTCTTC
cdr3_aa: CASSFSGTYNEQFF
d_call: -
v_call: TRBV5-4
j_call: TRBJ2-1
clone_size: -

cdr3_nt: TGTGCCAGTAGTATCATAGCGGAAGAGACCCAGTACTTC
cdr3_aa: CASSIIAEETQYF
d_call: -
v_call: TRBV19
j_call: TRBJ2-5
clone_size: -

cdr3_nt: TGCGCCAGCAGCCAGACAGCTACAGGGTTTGGAAACACCATATATTTT
cdr3_aa: CASSQTATGFGNTIYF
d_call: -
v_call: TRBV4-1
j_call: TRBJ1-3
clone_size: -

cdr3_nt: TGTGCCAGCAGCCCTCGGGGGGGATCACATGAAAAACTGTTTTTT
cdr3_aa: CASSPRGGSHEKLFF
d_call: -
v_call: TRBV7-2
j_call: TRBJ1-4
clone_size: -

cdr3_nt: TGCAGCGTTGAAGGGAGGGGGGGCTATGGCTACACCTTC
cdr3_aa: CSVEGRGGYGYTF
d_call: -
v_call: TRBV29-1
j_call: TRBJ1-2
clone_size: -

cdr3_nt: TGTGCCAGCAGCTTAGCGAAGCTAACCGGGACAGCTATCACAGATACGCAGTATTTT
cdr3_aa: CASSLAKLTGTAITDTQYF
d_call: TRBD1
v_call: TRBV7-9
j_call: TRBJ2-3
clone_size: -

cdr3_nt: TGTGCCAGCAGCACTAGCCCATTAGCGGGGGGCACAGATACGCAGTATTTT
cdr3_aa: CASSTSPLAGGTDTQYF
d_call: TRBD2
v_call: TRBV7-9
j_call: TRBJ2-3
clone_size: -

cdr3_nt: TGTGCCAGTCGAGGACAGGGAGGTCAGCCCCAGCATTTT
cdr3_aa: CASRGQGGQPQHF
d_call: TRBD1
v_call: TRBV19
j_call: TRBJ1-5
clone_size: once

cdr3_nt: TGTGCCAGCAGCTTAGGACAGGGGCTAAACACTGAAGCTTTCTTT
cdr3_aa: CASSLGQGLNTEAFF
d_call: TRBD1
v_call: TRBV7-9
j_call: TRBJ1-1
clone_size: -

cdr3_nt: TGTGCCAGCAGCTTAGCGCAGGGTTACACTGAAGCTTTCTTT
cdr3_aa: CASSLAQGYTEAFF
d_call: -
v_call: TRBV7-2
j_call: TRBJ1-1
clone_size: -

cdr3_nt: TGTGCCAGCATGGGAGGGGCCCACTACACCTTC
cdr3_aa: CASMGGAHYTF
d_call: -
v_call: TRBV6-1
j_call: TRBJ1-2
clone_size: -

cdr3_nt: TGTGCAGGCCCGGGACAGGGGACTAACTATGGCTACCCCTTC
cdr3_aa: CAGPGQGTNYGYPF
d_call: TRBD1
v_call: TRBV7-8
j_call: TRBJ1-2
clone_size: -

cdr3_nt: TGTGCCAGTAGTTTAGGCGTTTCGACAGATACGCAGTATTTT
cdr3_aa: CASSLGVSTDTQYF
d_call: -
v_call: TRBV19
j_call: TRBJ2-3
clone_size: -

cdr3_nt: TGTGCCAGTAGTATCGGCTATGGCTACACCTTC
cdr3_aa: CASSIGYGYTF
d_call: -
v_call: TRBV19
j_call: TRBJ1-2
clone_size: -

cdr3_nt: TGTGCCAGCAGTCTGGGGACAGCCAACACTGAAGCTTTCTTT
cdr3_aa: CASSLGTANTEAFF
d_call: TRBD1
v_call: TRBV6-5
j_call: TRBJ1-1
clone_size: -

cdr3_nt: TGTGCCAGCCTCAAGGGGACACCGTATAGCAATCAGCCCCAGCATTTT
cdr3_aa: CASLKGTPYSNQPQHF
d_call: -
v_call: TRBV19
j_call: TRBJ1-5
clone_size: -

cdr3_nt: TGTGCCAGCAGCTTAGTGAGGGTCACTGAAGCTTTCTTT
cdr3_aa: CASSLVRVTEAFF
d_call: -
v_call: TRBV7-9
j_call: TRBJ1-1
clone_size: few

cdr3_nt: TGTGCCAGCTCAGGGGTCGGAGGTGGGGGAGGCGAGCAGTACTTC
cdr3_aa: CASSGVGGGGGEQYF
d_call: -
v_call: TRBV18
j_call: TRBJ2-7
clone_size: -

cdr3_nt: TGTGCCAGCGGCAGCGCTGGTGAAGCTTTCTTT
cdr3_aa: CASGSAGEAFF
d_call: -
v_call: TRBV6-1
j_call: TRBJ1-1
clone_size: -

cdr3_nt: TGTGCCAGCAGTTTAAAAGGACAGGGACGCCCTACCGGGGAGCTGTTTTTT
cdr3_aa: CASSLKGQGRPTGELFF
d_call: TRBD1
v_call: TRBV27
j_call: TRBJ2-2
clone_size: -

cdr3_nt: TGCGCCAGCAGCCACCAGGGGGCGGGAGATACTGAAGCTTTCTTT
cdr3_aa: CASSHQGAGDTEAFF
d_call: TRBD1
v_call: TRBV4-1
j_call: TRBJ1-1
clone_size: -

cdr3_nt: TGTGCCAGCAGTTTTGGGCAGACATACGAGCAGTACTTC
cdr3_aa: CASSFGQTYEQYF
d_call: -
v_call: TRBV27
j_call: TRBJ2-7
clone_size: -

cdr3_nt: TGTGCCAGCAGTTCGACAGGGGGTAAAACTGAAGCTTTCTTT
cdr3_aa: CASSSTGGKTEAFF
d_call: TRBD1
v_call: TRBV27
j_call: TRBJ1-1
clone_size: -

cdr3_nt: TGCGCCAGCAGTGGCCCGGGAGGGCCCCAGCATTTT
cdr3_aa: CASSGPGGPQHF
d_call: -
v_call: TRBV10-2
j_call: TRBJ1-5
clone_size: few

cdr3_nt: TGTGCCAGCAGCGTCGGGAGGAGCGGGGATCTCGGGGAGCTGTTTTTT
cdr3_aa: CASSVGRSGDLGELFF
d_call: TRBD2
v_call: TRBV9
j_call: TRBJ2-2
clone_size: -

cdr3_nt: TGTGCCAGCAGCCCGCTGGTTGCAGGGAGGGAGACCCAGTACTTC
cdr3_aa: CASSPLVAGRETQYF
d_call: -
v_call: TRBV7-2
j_call: TRBJ2-5
clone_size: -

cdr3_nt: TGCGCCAGCAGCCTCACTAGCGGGGTCTACAATGAGCAGTTCTTC
cdr3_aa: CASSLTSGVYNEQFF
d_call: TRBD2
v_call: TRBV4-3
j_call: TRBJ2-1
clone_size: -

cdr3_nt: TGTGCCAGCAGCTTGCGACTAGCGGGGTACAATGAGCAGTTCTTC
cdr3_aa: CASSLRLAGYNEQFF
d_call: TRBD2
v_call: TRBV5-6
j_call: TRBJ2-1
clone_size: -

cdr3_nt: TGTGCCAGCAGCCCCCGGGGACATCCGTGCTCCTACGAGCAGTACTTC
cdr3_aa: CASSPRGHPCSYEQYF
d_call: -
v_call: TRBV7-3
j_call: TRBJ2-7
clone_size: -

cdr3_nt: TGTGCCAGCAGCCCGGACAGAAAAGAGACCCAGTACTTC
cdr3_aa: CASSPDRKETQYF
d_call: -
v_call: TRBV7-9
j_call: TRBJ2-5
clone_size: -

cdr3_nt: TGTGCCAGCAGCTTCCGACAGGGTGGCTACGAGCAGTACTTC
cdr3_aa: CASSFRQGGYEQYF
d_call: TRBD1
v_call: TRBV7-2
j_call: TRBJ2-7
clone_size: once

cdr3_nt: TGTGCCAGCAGCTTAGGGGGACAGGGGGCTCGAGAGACCCAGTACTTC
cdr3_aa: CASSLGGQGARETQYF
d_call: TRBD1
v_call: TRBV7-6
j_call: TRBJ2-5
clone_size: -

cdr3_nt: TGCGCCAGCAGCTTGAACAGGGTGAGAGATACGCAGTATTTT
cdr3_aa: CASSLNRVRDTQYF
d_call: -
v_call: TRBV5-1
j_call: TRBJ2-3
clone_size: -

cdr3_nt: TGTGCCAGCAGCTATGACAACTACGAGCAGTACTTC
cdr3_aa: CASSYDNYEQYF
d_call: -
v_call: TRBV5-5
j_call: TRBJ2-7
clone_size: few

cdr3_nt: TGTGCCAGCGGAACGGGTTGGAACATTCAGTACTTC
cdr3_aa: CASGTGWNIQYF
d_call: -
v_call: TRBV5-6
j_call: TRBJ2-4
clone_size: -